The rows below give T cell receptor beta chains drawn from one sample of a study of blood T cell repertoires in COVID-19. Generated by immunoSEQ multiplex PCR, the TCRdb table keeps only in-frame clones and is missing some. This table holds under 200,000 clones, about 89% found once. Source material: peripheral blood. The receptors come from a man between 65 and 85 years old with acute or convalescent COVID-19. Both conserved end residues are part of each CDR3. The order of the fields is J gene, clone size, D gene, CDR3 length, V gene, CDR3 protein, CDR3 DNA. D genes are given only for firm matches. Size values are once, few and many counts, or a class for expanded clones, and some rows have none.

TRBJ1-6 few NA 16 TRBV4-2 CASSQVVAQDNSPLHF TGTGCCAGCAGCCAAGTTGTGGCACAAGATAATTCACCCCTCCACTTT
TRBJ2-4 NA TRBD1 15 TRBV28 CASSSTGGGKNIQYF TGTGCCAGCAGCTCCACAGGGGGCGGCAAAAACATTCAGTACTTC
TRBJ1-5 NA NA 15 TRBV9 CASSVGIGSNQPQHF TGTGCCAGCAGCGTAGGAATCGGGTCCAATCAGCCCCAGCATTTT
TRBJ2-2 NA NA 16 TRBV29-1 CSGRLSYRGGTGELFF TGCAGCGGGAGGTTAAGTTACAGGGGGGGCACCGGGGAGCTGTTTTTT
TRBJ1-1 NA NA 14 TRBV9 CASSSIETDTEAFF TGTGCCAGCAGCTCGATTGAGACAGACACTGAAGCTTTCTTT
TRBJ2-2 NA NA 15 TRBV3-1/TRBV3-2 CASSQTSQNTGELFF TGTGCCAGCAGCCAAACTAGTCAGAACACCGGGGAGCTGTTTTTT
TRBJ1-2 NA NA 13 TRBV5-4 CASSIDRYYGYTF TGTGCCAGCAGCATAGACAGGTACTATGGCTACACCTTC
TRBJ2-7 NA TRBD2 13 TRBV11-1 CASGSGRVPEQYF TGTGCCAGCGGCAGCGGGAGGGTTCCCGAGCAGTACTTC
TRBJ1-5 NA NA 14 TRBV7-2 CASSLRDINQPQHF TGTGCCAGCAGCCTTCGGGACATAAATCAGCCCCAGCATTTT
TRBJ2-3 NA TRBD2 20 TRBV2 CASSAGLAGGPGQPTDTQYF TGTGCCAGCAGTGCAGGACTAGCGGGGGGGCCTGGCCAACCAACAGATACGCAGTATTTT
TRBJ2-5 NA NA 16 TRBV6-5 CASSYAPARGQETQYF TGTGCCAGCAGTTACGCTCCAGCTCGGGGTCAAGAGACCCAGTACTTC
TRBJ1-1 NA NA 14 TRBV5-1 CASSSGTPGTEAFF TGCGCCAGCAGTTCAGGGACACCGGGCACTGAAGCTTTCTTT
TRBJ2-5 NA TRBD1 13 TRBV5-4 CASSGQNQETQYF TGTGCCAGCTCGGGACAGAATCAAGAGACCCAGTACTTC
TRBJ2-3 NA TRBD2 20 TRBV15 CATSREGLAGGHVGTDTQYF TGTGCCACCAGCAGAGAAGGACTAGCGGGAGGTCATGTGGGCACAGATACGCAGTATTTT
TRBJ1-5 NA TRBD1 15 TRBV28 CASSLEGARNQPQHF TGTGCCAGCAGTTTAGAGGGGGCGCGTAATCAGCCCCAGCATTTT
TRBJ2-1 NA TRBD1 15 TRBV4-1 CASSQAGQGYNEQFF TGCGCCAGCAGCCAAGCGGGACAGGGATACAATGAGCAGTTCTTC
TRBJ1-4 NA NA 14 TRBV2 CASTLARLNEKLFF TGTGCCAGCACCCTAGCTAGACTAAATGAAAAACTGTTTTTT
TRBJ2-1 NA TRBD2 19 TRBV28 CASRPVGGKAGGSYNEQFF TGTGCCAGCAGACCTGTAGGCGGTAAAGCGGGAGGTTCCTACAATGAGCAGTTCTTC
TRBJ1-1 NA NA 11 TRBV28 CASRGDTEAFF TGTGCCAGCCGGGGGGACACTGAAGCTTTCTTT
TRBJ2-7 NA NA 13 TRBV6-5 CASSYSNYEGQYF TGTGCCAGCAGTTATTCTAACTACGAAGGGCAGTACTTC
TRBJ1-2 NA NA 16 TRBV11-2 CASSSLTGPVGNGYTF TGTGCCAGCAGCTCCCTGACAGGCCCCGTCGGAAATGGCTACACCTTC
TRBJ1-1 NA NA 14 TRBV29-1 CSVEGRLMNTEAFF TGCAGCGTTGAAGGGAGGCTAATGAACACTGAAGCTTTCTTT
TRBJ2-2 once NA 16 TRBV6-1 CASSEGGGGSTGELFF TGTGCCAGCAGTGAAGGAGGGGGGGGGAGCACCGGGGAGCTGTTTTTT
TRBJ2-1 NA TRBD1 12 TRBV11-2 CASSPGGNEQFF TGTGCCAGCAGCCCAGGGGGTAATGAGCAGTTCTTC
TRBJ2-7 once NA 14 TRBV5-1 CASSLGTPGNEQYF TGCGCCAGCAGCTTGGGGACGCCAGGGAACGAGCAGTACTTC
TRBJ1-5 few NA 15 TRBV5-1 CASSFGQSPNQPQHF TGCGCCAGCAGCTTTGGACAGTCTCCCAATCAGCCCCAGCATTTT
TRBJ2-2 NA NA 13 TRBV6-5 CASSRGWTGELFF TGTGCCAGCAGCCGGGGGTGGACCGGGGAGCTGTTTTTT
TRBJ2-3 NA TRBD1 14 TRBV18 CASSPGQASDTQYF TGTGCCAGCTCACCGGGACAGGCTTCAGATACGCAGTATTTT
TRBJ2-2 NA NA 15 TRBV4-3 CASSQLVGDTGELFF TGCGCCAGCAGCCAACTTGTCGGGGACACCGGGGAGCTGTTTTTT
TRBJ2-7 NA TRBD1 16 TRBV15 CATSRDGDRGRNEQYF TGTGCCACCAGCAGAGATGGGGACAGGGGGCGTAACGAGCAGTACTTC
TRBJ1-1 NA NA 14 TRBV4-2 CASSQVGGNTEAFF TGTGCCAGCAGCCAAGTAGGGGGGAACACTGAAGCTTTCTTT
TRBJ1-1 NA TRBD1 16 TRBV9 CASSAKTGAWATEAFF TGTGCCAGCAGCGCCAAGACAGGGGCTTGGGCCACTGAAGCTTTCTTT
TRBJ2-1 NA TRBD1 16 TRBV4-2 CASSQMGQGADDEQFF TGTGCCAGCAGCCAAATGGGACAGGGGGCTGACGATGAGCAGTTCTTC
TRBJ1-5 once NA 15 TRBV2 CASSIYQGGNQPQHF TGTGCCAGCAGTATTTATCAAGGGGGCAATCAGCCCCAGCATTTT
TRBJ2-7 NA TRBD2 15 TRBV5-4 CASSHGLVSSYEQYF TGTGCCAGCAGCCATGGACTAGTCAGCTCCTACGAGCAGTACTTC
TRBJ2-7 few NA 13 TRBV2 CASSARMTYEQYF TGTGCCAGCAGTGCTAGAATGACCTACGAGCAGTACTTC
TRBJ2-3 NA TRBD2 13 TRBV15 CATSRVGGDTQYF TGTGCCACCAGCAGAGTGGGGGGGGATACGCAGTATTTT
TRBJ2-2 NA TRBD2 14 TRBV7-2 CASSYSGGAGELFF TGTGCCAGCAGCTACAGCGGGGGGGCCGGGGAGCTGTTTTTT
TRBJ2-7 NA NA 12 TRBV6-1 CASSERRIWQYF TGTGCCAGCAGTGAACGGAGGATCTGGCAGTACTTC
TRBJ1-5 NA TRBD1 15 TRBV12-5 CASGLDRGGGQPQHF TGTGCTAGTGGTTTGGACAGGGGGGGCGGTCAGCCCCAGCATTTT
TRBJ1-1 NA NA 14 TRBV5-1 CASSFTAGNTEAFF TGCGCCAGCAGCTTTACGGCAGGGAACACTGAAGCTTTCTTT
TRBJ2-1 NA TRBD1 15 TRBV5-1 CASSLEGQDYNEQFF TGCGCCAGCAGCTTGGAAGGACAGGACTACAATGAGCAGTTCTTC
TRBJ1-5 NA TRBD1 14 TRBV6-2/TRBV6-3 CASSQTGSYQPQHF TGTGCCAGCAGTCAGACAGGGTCTTACCAGCCCCAGCATTTT
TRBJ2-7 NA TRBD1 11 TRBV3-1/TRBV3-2 CASSQQGDPYF TGTGCCAGCAGCCAACAGGGGGATCCGTACTTC
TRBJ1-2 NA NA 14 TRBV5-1 CASSLEAGNYGYTF TGCGCCAGCAGCTTGGAAGCAGGGAACTATGGCTACACCTTC
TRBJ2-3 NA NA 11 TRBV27 CASTRGVTQYF TGTGCCAGCACCCGGGGAGTTACGCAGTATTTT
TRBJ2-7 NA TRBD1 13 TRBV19 CASSTDREYEQYF TGTGCCAGTAGTACGGACAGGGAATACGAGCAGTACTTC
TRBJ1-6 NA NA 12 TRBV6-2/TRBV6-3 CASSNAVSPLHF TGTGCCAGCAGTAATGCAGTCTCACCCCTCCACTTT
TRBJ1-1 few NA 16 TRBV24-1 CATSDLGWLMNTEAFF TGTGCCACCAGTGATTTGGGCTGGCTCATGAACACTGAAGCTTTCTTT
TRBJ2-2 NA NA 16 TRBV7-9 CASSLGAGLLTGELFF TGTGCCAGCAGCTTAGGGGCGGGACTCCTCACCGGGGAGCTGTTTTTT
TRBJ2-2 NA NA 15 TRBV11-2 CATNLGGLESGELFF TGTGCCACAAACCTGGGAGGCCTAGAATCCGGGGAGCTGTTTTTT
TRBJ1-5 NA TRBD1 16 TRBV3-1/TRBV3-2 CASSRSGTGIDQPQHF TGTGCCAGCAGCCGGTCCGGGACAGGGATAGATCAGCCCCAGCATTTT
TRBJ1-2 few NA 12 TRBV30 CAWSAVNYGYTF TGTGCCTGGAGTGCGGTTAACTATGGCTACACCTTC